This T cell receptor (beta chain) emerged from a study of cytomegalovirus exposure and HLA in healthy donors. PCR primers comprised 60 Vbeta and 13 Jbeta primers. The data were produced by immunoSEQ multiplex PCR, yet TCRdb's version contains in-frame clones alone and is incomplete. The data contain fewer than 100,000 clones, roughly three quarters of them seen just once; the ten biggest clones take up 3% to 4%. The source material was PBMCs. The clonotype was recovered from a woman between 35 and 50 years old in good health and CMV-seronegative.

In nucleotides, the CDR3 is TGTGCCAGTCAGCCTCAACGACAGAGCTCCTACAATGAGCAGTTCTTC. Translation: CASQPQRQSSYNEQFF. The V gene is TRBV18, the J gene TRBJ2-1; TRBD1 might be the D (5 bases). The V and J ends lost 9 bases and 0 bases respectively, with 18 bases between them. This CDR3 has 16 residues. Looked up from germline, CDR1 is KGHSH and CDR2 is LQKENI. Drawing the rest from reference TRBV18 and TRBJ2-1, the complete variable domain is NAGVMQNPRHLVRRRGQEARLRCSPMKGHSHVYWYRQLPEEGLKFMVYLQKENIIDESGMPKERFSAEFPKEGPSILRIQQVVRGDSAAYFCASQPQRQSSYNEQFFGPGTRLTVL.